A selection of T cell receptor beta chains follows, all from one sample in a study of T cell repertoires in cytomegalovirus infection. No antigen has been assigned to these receptors. TCRdb ran MiXCR on the reads and lists one entry per CDR3 protein. The table records 400,000 to 600,000 distinct CDR3 sequences, roughly 42% of them present only once. The sequencing used cultured PBMCs, collected from culture after CMV antigen stimulation. The source of these receptors is a human donor in good health (CMV status not recorded). Some clones in this sample may be carry-over from other donors' samples. CDR3s include the opening cysteine and the closing phenylalanine or tryptophan. A D gene is named only where the DNA matches it firmly. Rows may omit the clone size; those that give it use once, few, many or a size class.

J: TRBJ2-5
D: TRBD2
V: TRBV6-5
size: NA
DNA: TGTGCCAGCTCCTGGGCGGGGGGAAAAGAGACCCAGTACTTC
CDR3: CASSWAGGKETQYF

J: TRBJ2-7
D: NA
V: TRBV6-6
size: NA
DNA: TGTGCCAGCAGTTACTCGAACAGGGGAGGAAACGAGCAGTACTTC
CDR3: CASSYSNRGGNEQYF

J: TRBJ1-1
D: NA
V: TRBV6-2/TRBV6-3
size: NA
DNA: TGTGCCAGCACCTTGACAGGAGAGAACACTGAAGCTTTCTTT
CDR3: CASTLTGENTEAFF

J: TRBJ2-1
D: NA
V: TRBV7-2
size: NA
DNA: TGTGCCAGCAGCTTAGGAGGGCCTAGCATGGTTGAGCAGTTCTTC
CDR3: CASSLGGPSMVEQFF

J: TRBJ1-3
D: NA
V: TRBV12-3/TRBV12-4
size: NA
DNA: TGTGCCAGCAGCATATGGGGGGGAGGAAACACCATATATTTT
CDR3: CASSIWGGGNTIYF

J: TRBJ1-1
D: TRBD1
V: TRBV27
size: NA
DNA: TGTGCCAGCAGTTTGGTAGGGGGCCTGAACACTGAAGCTTTCTTT
CDR3: CASSLVGGLNTEAFF

J: TRBJ1-5
D: NA
V: TRBV4-3
size: few
DNA: TGCGCCAGCAGCCAAGATGCTCGGGGAAATCAGCCCCAGCATTTT
CDR3: CASSQDARGNQPQHF

J: TRBJ2-7
D: NA
V: TRBV12-3/TRBV12-4
size: few
DNA: TGTGCCAGCAGTTTTAACGGGCACGGCGACTACGAGCAGTACTTC
CDR3: CASSFNGHGDYEQYF

J: TRBJ2-3
D: TRBD2
V: TRBV7-2
size: NA
DNA: TGTGCCAGCAGCTTATCGGGACTAGCGGGAGCTACGCAGTATTTT
CDR3: CASSLSGLAGATQYF

J: TRBJ1-1
D: NA
V: TRBV19
size: few
DNA: TGTGCCAGTAGTAAAGCGGAAGCCACTGAAGCTTTCTTT
CDR3: CASSKAEATEAFF

J: TRBJ2-7
D: NA
V: TRBV7-2
size: NA
DNA: TGTGCCAGCAGCTTTAGCGCATTAGGCTACGAGCAGTACTTC
CDR3: CASSFSALGYEQYF

J: TRBJ2-2
D: TRBD1
V: TRBV12-5
size: NA
DNA: TGTGCTGGTACCGGGACAGTTAACACCGGGGAGCTGTTTTTT
CDR3: CAGTGTVNTGELFF

J: TRBJ1-1
D: NA
V: TRBV7-2
size: many
DNA: TGTGCCAGCAGCCTGGCAAGGAGCTCCACTGAAGCTTTCTTT
CDR3: CASSLARSSTEAFF

J: TRBJ2-5
D: TRBD2
V: TRBV4-1
size: NA
DNA: TGCGCCAGCAGCCAAGGGGAACTAGCGAAAGAGACCCAGTACTTC
CDR3: CASSQGELAKETQYF

J: TRBJ2-1
D: NA
V: TRBV7-2
size: few
DNA: TGTGCCAGCAGCTTAAGGGGGACGCGGGGCAATGAGCAGTTCTTC
CDR3: CASSLRGTRGNEQFF

J: TRBJ2-7
D: NA
V: TRBV7-2
size: many
DNA: TGTGCCAGCAGCAGGGACGCATCCTACGAGCAGTACTTC
CDR3: CASSRDASYEQYF

J: TRBJ1-4
D: TRBD1
V: TRBV2
size: NA
DNA: TGTGCCAGCAGTCGGGACAGGGAGGTACTAGAAAAACTGTTTTTT
CDR3: CASSRDREVLEKLFF

J: TRBJ2-3
D: NA
V: TRBV7-2
size: medium-sized
DNA: TGTGCCAGCAGCGAAGGGGGTAGCTCCGATACGCAGTATTTT
CDR3: CASSEGGSSDTQYF

J: TRBJ2-1
D: NA
V: TRBV12-3/TRBV12-4
size: few
DNA: TGTGCCAGCAGTTCACTCACCTACAATGAGCAGTTCTTC
CDR3: CASSSLTYNEQFF

J: TRBJ1-4
D: TRBD1
V: TRBV30
size: NA
DNA: TGTGCCTGGGCGGGGACAGCGTTGAATGAAAAACTGTTTTTT
CDR3: CAWAGTALNEKLFF

J: TRBJ2-1
D: NA
V: TRBV20-1
size: NA
DNA: TGCAGTGCTAGAGCTCTGGACAGCAAATTCTCCTACAATGAGCAGTTCTTC
CDR3: CSARALDSKFSYNEQFF

J: TRBJ2-6
D: NA
V: TRBV7-2
size: NA
DNA: TGTGCCAGCAGCTTAGGGCCCAACGTCCTGACTTTC
CDR3: CASSLGPNVLTF

J: TRBJ1-3
D: TRBD1
V: TRBV5-5
size: NA
DNA: TGTGCCAGCAGCTTGATACAGGGGGCGATTTGGAACACCATATATTTT
CDR3: CASSLIQGAIWNTIYF

J: TRBJ1-2
D: NA
V: TRBV7-8
size: NA
DNA: TGTGCCAGCAGCTTAGGAGCCAGGGGCTCGAACTATGGCTACACCTTC
CDR3: CASSLGARGSNYGYTF

J: TRBJ1-2
D: NA
V: TRBV5-6
size: few
DNA: TGTGCCAGCAGCTTGGGGGGCCATGGGACCCTCGATGGCTACACCTTC
CDR3: CASSLGGHGTLDGYTF

J: TRBJ1-1
D: NA
V: TRBV6-5
size: few
DNA: TGTGCCAGCAGTTACTCCGAAAGGTCCTTCCAAGCTTTCTTT
CDR3: CASSYSERSFQAFF